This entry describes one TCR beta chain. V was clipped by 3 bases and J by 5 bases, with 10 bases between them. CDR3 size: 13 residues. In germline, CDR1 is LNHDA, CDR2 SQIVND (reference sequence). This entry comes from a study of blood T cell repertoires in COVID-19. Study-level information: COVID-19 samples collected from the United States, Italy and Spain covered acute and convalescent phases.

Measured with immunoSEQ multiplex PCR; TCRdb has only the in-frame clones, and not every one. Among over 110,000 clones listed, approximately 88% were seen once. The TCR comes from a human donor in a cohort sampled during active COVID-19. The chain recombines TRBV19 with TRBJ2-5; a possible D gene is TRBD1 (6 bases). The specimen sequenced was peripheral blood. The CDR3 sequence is CASSITGWETQYF. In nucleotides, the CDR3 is TGTGCCAGTAGTATTACAGGGTGGGAGACCCAGTACTTC. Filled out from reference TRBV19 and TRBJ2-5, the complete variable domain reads DGGITQSPKYLFRKEGQNVTLSCEQNLNHDAMYWYRQDPGQGLRLIYYSQIVNDFQKGDIAEGYSVSREKKESFPLTVTSAQKNPTAFYLCASSITGWETQYFGPGTRLLVL.